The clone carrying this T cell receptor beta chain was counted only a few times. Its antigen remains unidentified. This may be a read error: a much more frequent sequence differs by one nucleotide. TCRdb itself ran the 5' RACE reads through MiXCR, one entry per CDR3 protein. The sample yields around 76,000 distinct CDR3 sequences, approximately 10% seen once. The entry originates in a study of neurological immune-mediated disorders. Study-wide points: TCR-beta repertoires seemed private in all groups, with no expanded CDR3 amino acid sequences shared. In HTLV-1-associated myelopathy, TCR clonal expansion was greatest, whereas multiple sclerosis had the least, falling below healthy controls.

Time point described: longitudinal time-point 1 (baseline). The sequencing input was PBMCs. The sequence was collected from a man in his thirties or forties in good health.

This chain's CDR3 is CSSSGRAGQSSGANVLTF. CDR3 DNA sequence: TGTTCCAGCAGCGGGAGGGCCGGACAGAGCTCTGGGGCCAACGTCCTGACTTTC. The V and J genes are TRBV7-9 and TRBJ2-6, with 10 nucleotides matching TRBD2. CDR3 length: 18 residues. The V gene's germline CDR1 is SEHNR and CDR2 FQNEAQ (reference sequence).